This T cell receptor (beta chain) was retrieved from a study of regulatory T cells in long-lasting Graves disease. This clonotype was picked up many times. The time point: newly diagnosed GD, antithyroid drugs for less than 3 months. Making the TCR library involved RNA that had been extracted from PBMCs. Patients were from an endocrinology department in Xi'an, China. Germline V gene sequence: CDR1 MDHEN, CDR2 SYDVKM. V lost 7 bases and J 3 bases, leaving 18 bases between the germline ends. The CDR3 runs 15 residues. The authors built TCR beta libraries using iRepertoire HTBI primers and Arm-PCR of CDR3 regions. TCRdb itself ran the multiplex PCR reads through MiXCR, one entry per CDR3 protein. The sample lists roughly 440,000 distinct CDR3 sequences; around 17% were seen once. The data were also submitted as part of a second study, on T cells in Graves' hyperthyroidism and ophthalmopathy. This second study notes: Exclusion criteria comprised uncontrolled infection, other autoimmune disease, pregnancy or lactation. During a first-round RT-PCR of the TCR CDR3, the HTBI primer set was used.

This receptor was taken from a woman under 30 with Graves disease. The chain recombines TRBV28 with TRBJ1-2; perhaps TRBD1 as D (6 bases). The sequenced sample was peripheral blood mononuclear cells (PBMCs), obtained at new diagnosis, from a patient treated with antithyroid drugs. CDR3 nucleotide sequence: TGTGCCAGCACCTCAGGGGTTGGATTGTACTATGGCTACACCTTC. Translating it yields CASTSGVGLYYGYTF.